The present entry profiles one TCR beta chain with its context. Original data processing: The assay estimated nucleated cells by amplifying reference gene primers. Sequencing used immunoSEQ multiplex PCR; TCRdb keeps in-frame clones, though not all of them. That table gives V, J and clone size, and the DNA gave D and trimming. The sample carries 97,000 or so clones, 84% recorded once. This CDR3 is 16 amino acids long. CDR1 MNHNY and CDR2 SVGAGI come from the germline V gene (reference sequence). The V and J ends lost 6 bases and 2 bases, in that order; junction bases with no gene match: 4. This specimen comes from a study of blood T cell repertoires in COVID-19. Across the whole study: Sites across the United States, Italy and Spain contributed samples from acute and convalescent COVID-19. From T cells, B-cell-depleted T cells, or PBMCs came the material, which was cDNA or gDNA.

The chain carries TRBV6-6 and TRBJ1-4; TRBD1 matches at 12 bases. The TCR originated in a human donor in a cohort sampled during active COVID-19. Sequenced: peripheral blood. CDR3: CASSRDRGHTNEKLFF. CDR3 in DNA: TGTGCCAGCAGCCGGGACAGGGGGCATACTAATGAAAAACTGTTTTTT.